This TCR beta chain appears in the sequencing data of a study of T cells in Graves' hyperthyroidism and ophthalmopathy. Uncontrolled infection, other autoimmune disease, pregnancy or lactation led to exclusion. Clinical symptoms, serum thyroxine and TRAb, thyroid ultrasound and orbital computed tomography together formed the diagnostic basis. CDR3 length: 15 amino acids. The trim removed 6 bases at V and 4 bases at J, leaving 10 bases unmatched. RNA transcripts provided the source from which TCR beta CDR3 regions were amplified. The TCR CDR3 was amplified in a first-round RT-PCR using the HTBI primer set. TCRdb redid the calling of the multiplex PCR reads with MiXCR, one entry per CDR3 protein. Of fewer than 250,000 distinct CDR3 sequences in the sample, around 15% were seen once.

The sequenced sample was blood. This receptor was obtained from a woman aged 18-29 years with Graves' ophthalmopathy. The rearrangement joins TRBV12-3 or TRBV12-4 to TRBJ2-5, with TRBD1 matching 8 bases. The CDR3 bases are TGTGCCAGCAGCCTCCTCAGGGGGCGCGGAGAGACCCAGTACTTC. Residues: CASSLLRGRGETQYF.